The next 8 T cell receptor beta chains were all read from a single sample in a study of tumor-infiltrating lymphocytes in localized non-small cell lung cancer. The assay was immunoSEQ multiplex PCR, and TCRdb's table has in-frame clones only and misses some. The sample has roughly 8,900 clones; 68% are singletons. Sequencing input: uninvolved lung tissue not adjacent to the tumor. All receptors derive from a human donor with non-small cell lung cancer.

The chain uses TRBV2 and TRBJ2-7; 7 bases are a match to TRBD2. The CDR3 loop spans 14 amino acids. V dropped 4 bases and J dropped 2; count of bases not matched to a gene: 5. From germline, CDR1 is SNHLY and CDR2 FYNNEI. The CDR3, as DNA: TGTGCCAGCAGTGTGACTAGCCGCACCTACGAGCAGTACTTC. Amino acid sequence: CASSVTSRTYEQYF. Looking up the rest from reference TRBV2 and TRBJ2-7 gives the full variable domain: EPEVTQTPSHQVTQMGQEVILRCVPISNHLYFYWYRQILGQKVEFLVSFYNNEISEKSEIFDDQFSVERPDGSNFTLKIRSTKLEDSAMYFCASSVTSRTYEQYFGPGTRLTVT.

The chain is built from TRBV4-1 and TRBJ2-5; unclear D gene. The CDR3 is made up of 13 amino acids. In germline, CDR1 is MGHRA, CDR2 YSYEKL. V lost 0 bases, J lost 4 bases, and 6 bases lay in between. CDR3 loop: CASSQETRETQYF. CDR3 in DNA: TGCGCCAGCAGCCAAGAAACGAGAGAGACCCAGTACTTC.

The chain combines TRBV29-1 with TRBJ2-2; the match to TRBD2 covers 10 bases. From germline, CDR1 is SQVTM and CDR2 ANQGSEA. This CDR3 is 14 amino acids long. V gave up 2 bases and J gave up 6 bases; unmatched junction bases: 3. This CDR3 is CSVELAGGAGELFF. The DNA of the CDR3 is TGCAGCGTTGAATTAGCGGGAGGAGCCGGGGAGCTGTTTTTT.

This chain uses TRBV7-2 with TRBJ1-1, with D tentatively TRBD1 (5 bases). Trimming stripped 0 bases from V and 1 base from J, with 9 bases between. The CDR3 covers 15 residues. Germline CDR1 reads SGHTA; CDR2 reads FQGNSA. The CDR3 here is CASSLALGRNTEAFF. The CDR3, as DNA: TGTGCCAGCAGCTTAGCGCTGGGGCGGAACACTGAAGCTTTCTTT.

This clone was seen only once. As DNA, the CDR3 is TGCGCCAGCAGCCAAGAAGTGCAGGGGGAGACCCAGTACTTC. Translated: CASSQEVQGETQYF. The chain has TRBV4-1 and TRBJ2-5; possibly TRBD1 for D (6 bases). The CDR3 has 14 amino acids. Germline V gene lookup returns CDR1 MGHRA and CDR2 YSYEKL. The V end was cut by 0 bases, the J end by 5 bases, with 10 bases between.

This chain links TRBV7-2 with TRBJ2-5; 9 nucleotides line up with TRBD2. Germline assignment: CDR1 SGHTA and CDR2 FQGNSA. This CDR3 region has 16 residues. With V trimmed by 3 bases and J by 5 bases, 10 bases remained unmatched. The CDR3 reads CASSFGGTSRRETQYF. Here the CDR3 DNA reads TGTGCCAGCAGCTTCGGAGGGACTAGCAGGCGGGAGACCCAGTACTTC.

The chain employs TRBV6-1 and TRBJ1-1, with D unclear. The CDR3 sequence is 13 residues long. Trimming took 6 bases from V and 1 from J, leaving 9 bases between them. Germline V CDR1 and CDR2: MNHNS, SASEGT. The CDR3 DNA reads TGTGCCAGCAGCGCCGGTCGGAACACTGAAGCTTTCTTT. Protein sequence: CASSAGRNTEAFF.

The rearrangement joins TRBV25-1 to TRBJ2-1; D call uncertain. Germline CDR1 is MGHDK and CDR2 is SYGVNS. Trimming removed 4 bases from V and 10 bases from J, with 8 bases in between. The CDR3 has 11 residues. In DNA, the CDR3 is TGTGCCAGCAGTGGCCTCAGGGAGCAGTTCTTC. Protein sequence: CASSGLREQFF.